These T cell receptor beta chains were read from a single sample in a study of Ad26.COV2.S vaccination and SARS-CoV-2 variants. TCRdb's table, derived via immunoSEQ multiplex PCR, lists solely in-frame clones and lacks some. The table has about 350,000 clones, roughly 90% seen once. The source was peripheral blood, collected in a trial of Ad26.COV2.S vaccine versus placebo. All receptors derive from a person aged 18 to 59 who received the Ad26.COV2.S COVID-19 vaccine or a placebo. Each CDR3 is given with its conserved first and last residue. A D gene is named only where the DNA matches it firmly. A clone size is listed for some rows: how often the clone was seen (once, few, many), or a class if it is expanded.

clone_size,v_call,d_call,j_call,cdr3_aa,cdr3_nt
NA,TRBV12-3/TRBV12-4,TRBD2,TRBJ2-1,CASLAGSYNEQFF,TGTGCCAGCTTAGCGGGCTCCTACAATGAGCAGTTCTTC
NA,TRBV4-1,NA,TRBJ2-1,CASSQDRQNLPNEQFF,TGCGCCAGCAGCCAAGATAGACAGAACCTACCCAATGAGCAGTTCTTC
once,TRBV7-9,NA,TRBJ2-2,CASSLTAVFTGELFF,TGTGCCAGCAGCTTAACGGCAGTTTTTACAGGGGAGCTGTTTTTT
NA,TRBV19,NA,TRBJ2-6,CASIRGQTTGANVLTF,TGTGCCAGTATCCGGGGTCAAACAACTGGGGCCAACGTCCTGACTTTC
NA,TRBV11-2,TRBD2,TRBJ2-3,CASSSNRARGGTDTQYF,TGTGCCAGCAGCTCCAACAGAGCTCGGGGGGGCACAGATACGCAGTATTTT
once,TRBV9,NA,TRBJ1-2,CASSVGEDYGYTF,TGTGCCAGCAGCGTAGGTGAAGACTATGGCTACACCTTC
NA,TRBV19,NA,TRBJ1-4,CASRPAGAGNEKLFF,TGTGCCAGTAGGCCGGCGGGGGCCGGTAATGAAAAACTGTTTTTT
NA,TRBV30,NA,TRBJ1-2,CAWIGVSHINYGYTF,TGTGCCTGGATTGGGGTTTCGCATATTAACTATGGCTACACCTTC
NA,TRBV18,TRBD1,TRBJ1-5,CASSYTGDNQPQHF,TGTGCCAGCTCATACACAGGGGATAATCAGCCCCAGCATTTT
once,TRBV5-4,NA,TRBJ1-5,CASSRGGNSNQPQHF,TGTGCCAGCAGCAGGGGGGGAAATAGCAATCAGCCCCAGCATTTT
NA,TRBV6-2/TRBV6-3,NA,TRBJ2-3,CASSYRARADTQYF,TGTGCCAGCAGTTACAGGGCGCGTGCAGATACGCAGTATTTT
NA,TRBV10-3,NA,TRBJ1-5,CAISEAGGSNQPQHF,TGTGCCATCAGTGAGGCAGGAGGCAGCAATCAGCCCCAGCATTTT
NA,TRBV27,NA,TRBJ2-3,CASRTGSRTDTQYF,TGTGCCAGCAGGACCGGCTCCCGCACAGATACGCAGTATTTT
NA,TRBV9,NA,TRBJ2-1,CASSVTQGTYNEQFF,TGTGCCAGCAGCGTAACGCAGGGGACCTACAATGAGCAGTTCTTC
once,TRBV28,NA,TRBJ1-5,CASSYGYNQPQHF,TGTGCCAGCAGTTACGGTTATAATCAGCCCCAGCATTTT
NA,TRBV9,NA,TRBJ1-1,CASSVGAGMNTEAFF,TGTGCCAGCAGCGTAGGGGCGGGTATGAACACTGAAGCTTTCTTT
NA,TRBV28,NA,TRBJ2-1,CASRTAGTYNEQFF,TGTGCCAGCAGGACCGCCGGGACCTACAATGAGCAGTTCTTC
NA,TRBV7-3,TRBD1,TRBJ2-2,CASSLGQINTGELFF,TGTGCCAGCAGCTTGGGACAGATAAACACCGGGGAGCTGTTTTTT
NA,TRBV3-1/TRBV3-2,NA,TRBJ1-2,CASSQDSRGKSYTF,TGTGCCAGCAGCCAAGACTCACGGGGGAAGAGCTACACCTTC
NA,TRBV5-4,NA,TRBJ2-5,CASSLRGGAGETQYF,TGTGCCAGCAGCTTGCGAGGGGGGGCGGGAGAGACCCAGTACTTC
NA,TRBV7-8,NA,TRBJ1-1,CASSANGGNTEAFF,TGTGCCAGCAGCGCTAATGGGGGAAACACTGAAGCTTTCTTT
NA,TRBV3-1/TRBV3-2,TRBD2,TRBJ2-3,CASSHGLAGVSADTQYF,TGTGCCAGCAGCCACGGACTAGCGGGAGTGAGCGCAGATACGCAGTATTTT
NA,TRBV2,NA,TRBJ1-2,CASRSGAQDYGYTF,TGTGCCAGCAGATCGGGGGCGCAGGACTATGGCTACACCTTC
NA,TRBV18,TRBD2,TRBJ2-3,CASSPKLAASTDTQYF,TGTGCCAGCTCACCAAAACTAGCGGCTAGCACAGATACGCAGTATTTT
NA,TRBV4-3,NA,TRBJ1-5,CASSQELAGESNQPQHF,TGCGCCAGCAGCCAAGAGCTGGCAGGGGAGAGCAATCAGCCCCAGCATTTT
NA,TRBV3-1/TRBV3-2,NA,TRBJ2-7,CASSQELGRAYEQYF,TGTGCCAGCAGCCAAGAACTAGGCAGAGCCTACGAGCAGTACTTC